Shown below are 22 T cell receptor beta chains from a single sample sequenced in a study of blood T cell repertoires in COVID-19. This table comes from immunoSEQ multiplex PCR, and its TCRdb copy is limited to in-frame clones, with some not included. The table lists nearly 70,000 clones, roughly nine tenths of them singletons. The sequenced sample was peripheral blood. Every receptor here comes from a woman in her 50s with COVID-19, enrolled during active disease.

The rearrangement links TRBV28 to TRBJ1-2; D is uncertain. The CDR3 spans 14 residues. Germline CDR1 MDHEN, CDR2 SYDVKM. The V end was cut by 7 bases, the J end by 8 bases, with 20 bases between. The CDR3 coding sequence is TGTGCCAGCACCCCGGGTGGAGGGTTCGGGGGCTACACCTTC. It specifies CASTPGGGFGGYTF.

The V and J genes are TRBV18 and TRBJ2-3; 11 bases are a match to TRBD2. The CDR3 has 18 amino acids. Germline V gene lookup returns CDR1 KGHSH and CDR2 LQKENI. The V and J ends lost 3 bases and 7 bases, in that order; junction bases with no gene match: 15. The CDR3 nucleotides are TGTGCCAGCTCACCGGGACTAGCGGACCCCGGAGTGTTACATACGCAGTATTTT. Residues: CASSPGLADPGVLHTQYF.

The J gene is TRBJ2-1, the V gene TRBV28; 12 bases fit TRBD2. CDR3 length: 13 residues. In germline, CDR1 is MDHEN, CDR2 SYDVKM. V lost 7 bases, J lost 15 bases, and 10 bases stayed unmatched. CDR3 residues: CASTTGLAGRGFF. The CDR3 DNA reads as TGTGCCAGCACCACCGGACTAGCGGGACGAGGGTTCTTC. The variable domain in full, completed from reference TRBV28 and TRBJ2-1, reads DVKVTQSSRYLVKRTGEKVFLECVQDMDHENMFWYRQDPGLGLRLIYFSYDVKMKEKGDIPEGYSVSREKKERFSLILESASTNQTSMYLCASTTGLAGRGFFGPGTRLTVL.

V is TRBV10-3 and J is TRBJ2-5; 11 bases map to TRBD2. Losses at the gene ends were 5 bases for V and 2 bases for J; bases not matched to a gene: 4. This CDR3 has 15 residues. Germline values: CDR1 ENHRY, CDR2 SYGVKD. CDR3 sequence reads: CAISSTSGGQETQYF. CDR3 in DNA: TGTGCCATCAGTTCTACTAGCGGGGGACAAGAGACCCAGTACTTC.

This chain links TRBV6-6 with TRBJ2-5; 9 positions match TRBD2. This CDR3 has 15 amino acids. Germline V gene sequence: CDR1 MNHNY, CDR2 SVGAGI (reference sequence). Trimming removed 1 base from V and 2 bases from J; junction bases left unmatched: 2. The chain's CDR3 is CASSYWLAGQETQYF. The CDR3 bases are TGTGCCAGCAGTTACTGGCTAGCGGGGCAAGAGACCCAGTACTTC.

The chain combines TRBV10-3 with TRBJ2-1; 10 positions agree with TRBD2. The V and J ends lost 7 bases and 8 bases, in that order; junction bases with no gene match: 5. The CDR3 consists of 13 residues. CDR1 and CDR2 (germline): ENHRY, SYGVKD. CDR3 sequence: CAIKSGRGDEQFF. CDR3 in DNA: TGTGCCATCAAGAGCGGGAGGGGGGATGAGCAGTTCTTC.

The chain employs TRBV29-1 and TRBJ2-5, with D possibly matching TRBD1 (5 bases). The CDR3 is 11 residues long. Germline CDR1 is SQVTM and CDR2 is ANQGSEA. The germline V and J ends were trimmed by 7 bases and 4 bases, with 10 bases remaining between them. The CDR3 loop reads CSARVGETQYF. CDR3 bases: TGCAGCGCCAGGGTTGGAGAGACCCAGTACTTC.

The chain employs TRBV2 and TRBJ1-1; no definite D call. This CDR3 region has 15 residues. Germline V gene data show CDR1 as SNHLY and CDR2 as FYNNEI. Trimming left V 4 bases short and J 4 bases short, with 16 bases between. The CDR3 loop is CASSALRSSGTEAFF. The DNA for the CDR3 is TGTGCCAGCAGTGCGTTAAGGAGCAGCGGCACTGAAGCTTTCTTT.

The chain links TRBV5-1 to TRBJ2-2; TRBD1 matches 7 bases. V was clipped by 3 bases and J by 6 bases; unmatched bases: 8. This CDR3 contains 15 residues. The germline gives CDR1 SGHRS, CDR2 YFSETQ. CDR3 bases: TGCGCCAGCAGCTCCGGGACAGACTTCTCCGGGGAGCTGTTTTTT. Encoded protein: CASSSGTDFSGELFF.

The chain joins TRBV23-1 to TRBJ2-1; 10 bases fit TRBD1. TRBV23-1 is noted as an ORF with a role that remains uncertain. CDR3 length: 15 amino acids. Trimming cost V 2 bases and J 7 bases; bases outside gene matches: 5. The CDR3: CASSQQPDRGNEQFF. For the CDR3, the DNA is TGCGCCAGCAGTCAACAACCGGACAGGGGGAATGAGCAGTTCTTC.

The chain employs TRBV6-2 or TRBV6-3 and TRBJ2-1; unclear D gene. Trimming left V 4 bases short and J 4 bases short, with 11 bases between. This CDR3 has 14 amino acids. Germline CDR1 MNHEY, CDR2 SVGEGT. CDR3 in amino acids: CASSLSSFYNEQFF. CDR3 bases: TGTGCCAGCAGTTTAAGCTCGTTTTACAATGAGCAGTTCTTC.

V is TRBV5-1 and J is TRBJ2-1; D possibly corresponds to TRBD2 (5 bases). Germline V gives CDR1 SGHRS, CDR2 YFSETQ. Trimming removed 3 bases at V and 3 bases at J, with 16 bases between. This CDR3 is built from 16 residues. The CDR3 is CASSYPVRGGYNEQFF. The CDR3 DNA reads as TGCGCCAGCAGCTATCCGGTCCGTGGAGGCTACAATGAGCAGTTCTTC.

The V gene is TRBV11-3, the J gene TRBJ1-1; TRBD1 matches at 9 bases. Losses at the gene ends were 5 bases for V and 4 bases for J; bases not matched to a gene: 11. From germline, CDR1 is SGHNT and CDR2 YENEEA. This CDR3 contains 16 residues. CDR3 sequence reads: CASSPGQGALATEAFF. The CDR3 DNA is TGTGCCAGCAGCCCGGGACAGGGAGCGTTGGCCACTGAAGCTTTCTTT.

This chain's CDR3 is CASSVAQGDWEELFF. In DNA, the CDR3 is TGTGCCAGCAGCGTAGCTCAGGGGGATTGGGAAGAACTGTTTTTT. This rearrangement joins TRBV9 to TRBJ1-4; TRBD1 agrees at 7 bases. The CDR3 consists of 15 residues. CDR1 is SGDLS, CDR2 YYNGEE, per germline. J gave up 12 bases and V 0 bases, and 11 bases lay outside the gene matches.

The rearrangement joins TRBV28 to TRBJ1-2; 7 positions agree with TRBD1. J lost 4 bases, V lost 5 bases, and 7 bases had no gene match. Germline values: CDR1 MDHEN, CDR2 SYDVKM. This CDR3 is built from 14 residues. The CDR3 sequence is CASSVYRDSYGYTF. CDR3 DNA: TGTGCCAGCAGTGTATACCGGGACAGCTATGGCTACACCTTC.

This clone was seen just once. The chain recombines TRBV4-2 with TRBJ2-2, with D uncertain. With 0 bases removed from V and 4 bases from J, the gap between germline ends came to 6 bases. This CDR3 spans 14 amino acids. Germline CDR1 LGHNA, CDR2 YNFKEQ. Written as DNA, the CDR3 is TGTGCCAGCAGCCAAGATCCATCCACCGGGGAGCTGTTTTTT. Its protein is CASSQDPSTGELFF.

This rearrangement joins TRBV9 to TRBJ2-7, with TRBD2 as a possible D gene (6 bases). From germline, CDR1 is SGDLS and CDR2 YYNGEE. The CDR3 is 14 amino acids. V lost 7 bases to trimming and J lost 3 bases, with 17 bases between them. The CDR3 DNA follows: TGTGCCAGCGCGCCGCTGGCGGGAAGCTACGAGCAGTACTTC. The encoded protein is CASAPLAGSYEQYF.

The chain carries TRBV19 and TRBJ1-5; possible D gene TRBD1, 6 bases. Germline V gene data show CDR1 as LNHDA and CDR2 as SQIVND (reference sequence). The CDR3 has 15 amino acids. Trimming took off 3 bases at V and 3 bases at J, with 12 bases between the two ends. The CDR3 loop is CASSMVTGNNQPQHF. The CDR3 DNA reads as TGTGCCAGTAGTATGGTGACAGGCAACAATCAGCCCCAGCATTTT.

Only one count was recorded for this clone. The chain employs TRBV19 and TRBJ2-2; TRBD2 is a possible D gene (7 bases). Germline CDR1 reads LNHDA; CDR2 reads SQIVND (reference sequence). The CDR3 length is 14 residues. With 2 bases removed from V and 7 bases from J, the gap between germline ends came to 11 bases. The CDR3 spells CASSISRGGGELFF. For the CDR3, the DNA is TGTGCCAGTAGTATATCAAGGGGGGGCGGGGAGCTGTTTTTT.

The chain couples TRBV19 to TRBJ2-6; 7 bases align to TRBD2. V was clipped by 4 bases and J by 3 bases; unmatched bases: 3. There are 15 residues in the CDR3. The V gene's germline CDR1 is LNHDA and CDR2 SQIVND (reference sequence). This chain's CDR3 is CASSTPGGGANVLTF. CDR3 nucleotides: TGTGCCAGTAGTACGCCGGGAGGTGGGGCCAACGTCCTGACTTTC.

The chain couples TRBV5-1 to TRBJ2-3; 12 bases line up with TRBD2. Germline V gives CDR1 SGHRS, CDR2 YFSETQ. The CDR3 spans 16 residues. The V and J ends lost 5 bases and 1 base, in that order; junction bases with no gene match: 5. CDR3 in amino acids: CASRKLAGGGTDTQYF. The CDR3 coding sequence is TGCGCCAGCAGAAAACTAGCGGGAGGCGGCACAGATACGCAGTATTTT.

The genes are TRBV30 and TRBJ2-3; D is ambiguous. V lost 2 bases and J 9 bases, leaving 15 bases between the germline ends. CDR1 GTSNPN and CDR2 SVGIG come from the germline V gene (reference sequence). This CDR3 is 13 amino acids long. CDR3 amino acids: CAWSPGLQETQYF. The CDR3 DNA reads as TGTGCCTGGAGTCCTGGGCTCCAGGAAACGCAGTATTTT. Based on the CDR3 plus reference TRBV30 and TRBJ2-3, the full variable domain is SQTIHQWPATLVQPVGSPLSLECTVEGTSNPNLYWYRQAAGRGLQLLFYSVGIGQISSEVPQNLSASRPQDRQFILSSKKLLLSDSGFYLCAWSPGLQETQYFGPGTRLTVL.